These T cell receptor beta chains were read from a single sample in a study of PD-L1 blockade in urothelial cancer. TCRdb keeps only in-frame clones here, not all; method: immunoSEQ multiplex PCR. This sample has about 49,000 clones, with about 90% found just once. The specimen comprised PBMCs, sampled around atezolizumab (anti-PD-L1) treatment. The receptors shown here come from a man aged 55 to 70 with urothelial cancer. The CDR3 runs from the conserved cysteine through the conserved F or W. A D gene is named only where the DNA matches it firmly. Not every row has a clone size; where given, it reads once, few, many or a size class.

D,J,size,V,DNA,CDR3
TRBD2,TRBJ2-5,NA,TRBV27,TGTGCCAGCAGCCCCGGGGGGTTCCAAGAGACCCAGTACTTC,CASSPGGFQETQYF
TRBD1,TRBJ2-2,NA,TRBV11-3,TGTGCCAGCAGCCCTGAAGGGACAGCGAACACCGGGGAGCTGTTTTTT,CASSPEGTANTGELFF
NA,TRBJ1-2,NA,TRBV11-2,TGTGCCAGCAGCTTTACGGGCGGGGGCTGGGGCTATGGCTACACCTTC,CASSFTGGGWGYGYTF
TRBD1,TRBJ1-4,NA,TRBV5-1,TGCGCCAGCAGCAGCACAGGGGACCCTACTAATGAAAAACTGTTTTTT,CASSSTGDPTNEKLFF
NA,TRBJ1-2,NA,TRBV2,TGTGCCAGCAGTGAAGAATGGGCAGGATTTAACTATGGCTACACCTTC,CASSEEWAGFNYGYTF
TRBD2,TRBJ2-2,once,TRBV10-2,TGCGCCAGCAAGACTAGCGGGGGGACGCTTAGAACCGGGGAGCTGTTTTTT,CASKTSGGTLRTGELFF
NA,TRBJ1-2,NA,TRBV19,TGTGCCAGTAGTATAGGCGCGGGGCATTTGGGTGGCTACACCTTC,CASSIGAGHLGGYTF
NA,TRBJ2-1,NA,TRBV9,TGTGCCAGCAGCGTAGCCGGGACTGGGTCCGGTGAGCAGTTCTTC,CASSVAGTGSGEQFF
TRBD1,TRBJ1-4,NA,TRBV13,TGTGCCAGCAGCTTAGAGGCAGGGGGCAGACAGGAAAAACTGTTTTTT,CASSLEAGGRQEKLFF
TRBD2,TRBJ2-1,NA,TRBV10-3,TGTGCCATCAGCGGACTAGCGGGGGGGAGTAATGAGCAGTTCTTC,CAISGLAGGSNEQFF
TRBD2,TRBJ2-7,once,TRBV7-8,TGTGCCAGCAGCCCATCCAGACTAGCGGGGGTCCGCTCCTACGAGCAGTACTTC,CASSPSRLAGVRSYEQYF
TRBD1,TRBJ2-2,NA,TRBV6-5,TGTGCCAGCACTCCGGGACAGGGGTTCACCGGGGAGCTGTTTTTT,CASTPGQGFTGELFF
TRBD2,TRBJ2-7,NA,TRBV4-3,TGCGCCAGCAGCCGTCTAAGGGACTACCGATACGAGCAGTACTTC,CASSRLRDYRYEQYF
NA,TRBJ1-1,NA,TRBV7-9,TGTGCCAGCAGCTTAGAAGTAAGGGGGAACACTGAAGCTTTCTTT,CASSLEVRGNTEAFF
NA,TRBJ1-4,NA,TRBV7-9,TGTGCCAGCAGCCCCGCCGGCGGGGTTGAAAAACTGTTTTTT,CASSPAGGVEKLFF
NA,TRBJ2-3,NA,TRBV30,TGTGCCTGGAGTGTACGGCAGGCTTTTTACCCAACAGATACGCAGTATTTT,CAWSVRQAFYPTDTQYF
TRBD1,TRBJ2-4,NA,TRBV27,TGTGCCAGCAGTTCTCCGGGACAGGGAAAAAACATTCAGTACTTC,CASSSPGQGKNIQYF